This TCR beta chain was recovered during a study of T cell repertoires in cytomegalovirus infection. The wider study: Recently identified HLA-C-restricted and well-studied HLA-B-restricted CMV epitopes were used. Public TCR beta signatures provided an indication of both CMV infection and a matching HLA type. Regarding the study as a whole: There were HLA-C-restricted CMV-specific TCR beta clonotypes dominating the ex vivo response. Carriers of CMV plus the relevant HLA were identified by cumulative public TCR beta family frequency.

In TCRdb, the reads were re-called with MiXCR into one record per CDR3 protein. The sample contains hundreds of thousands of distinct CDR3 sequences, around 31% of which appear only once. Note on this clonotype: What it binds is not known.

Germline V gene sequence: CDR1 SGHAT, CDR2 FQNNGV. V was cut by 6 bases and J by 5 bases, with 14 bases left in between. The CDR3 is 14 amino acids. The rearrangement uses TRBV11-2 and TRBJ2-1; TRBD1 or TRBD2 may be the D gene (5 bases each). The specimen comprised cultured CD8+ T cells from PBMCs, sampled from culture after CMV antigen stimulation. This clonotype originated in a human donor in good health (CMV status not recorded). Some clones in this sample may be carry-over from other donors' samples. The CDR3 DNA reads as TGTGCCAGCAGTGGGACGGAGAGAGACAATGAGCAGTTCTTC. Translation gives CASSGTERDNEQFF.